One sample yielded the 3 T cell receptor beta chains listed below, sequenced in a study of blood T cell repertoires in COVID-19. Profiling relied on immunoSEQ multiplex PCR, and the TCRdb table lists in-frame clones only, not all of them. The table has 140,000 to 150,000 clones, approximately 73% seen once; the top ten hold about 4%. Material: peripheral blood. Receptors originate from a man between 60 and 75 years old with acute or convalescent COVID-19.

In its sample, this clone was seen once. V is TRBV7-9 and J is TRBJ2-1; TRBD2 matches at 8 bases. With 1 base clipped from V and 6 bases from J, the junction kept 14 bases outside the gene matches. CDR1 is SEHNR and CDR2 is FQNEAQ in the germline V gene (reference sequence). This CDR3 contains 18 residues. CDR3 nucleotides: TGTGCCAGCAGCTTAGAGACTAGCGTAGGGTATTGGGTCAATGAGCAGTTCTTC. Residues: CASSLETSVGYWVNEQFF.

The CDR3 here is CASSSGTGTYNEQFF. Written as DNA, the CDR3 is TGTGCCAGCAGCTCCGGGACAGGGACCTACAATGAGCAGTTCTTC. This rearrangement joins TRBV3-1 (or the pseudogene TRBV3-2) to TRBJ2-1; TRBD1 matches 9 bases. Germline CDR1 is LGHDT and CDR2 is YNNKEL (reference sequence). Trimming at V came to 5 bases and at J to 2 bases, leaving 4 bases not matched to a gene. The CDR3 consists of 15 residues.

V and J are TRBV12-3 or TRBV12-4 and TRBJ1-2; TRBD1 is a possible D gene (6 bases). This CDR3 is 13 amino acids long. Trimming shortened V by 4 bases and J by 2 bases, and 8 bases separated the two germline ends. CDR3 sequence (DNA): TGTGCCAGCAGTTGGGACACCAACTATGGCTACACCTTC. Its protein is CASSWDTNYGYTF.